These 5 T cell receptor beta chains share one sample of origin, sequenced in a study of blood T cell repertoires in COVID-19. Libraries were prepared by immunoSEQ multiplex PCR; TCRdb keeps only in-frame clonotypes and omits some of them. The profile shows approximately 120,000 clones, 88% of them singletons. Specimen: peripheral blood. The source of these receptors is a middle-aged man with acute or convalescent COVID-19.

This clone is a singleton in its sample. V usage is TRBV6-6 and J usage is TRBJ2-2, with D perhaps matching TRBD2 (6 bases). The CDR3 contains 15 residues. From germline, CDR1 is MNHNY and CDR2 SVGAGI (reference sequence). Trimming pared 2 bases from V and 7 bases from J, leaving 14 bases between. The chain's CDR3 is CASSYGGTTDGELFF. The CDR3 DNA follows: TGTGCCAGCAGTTACGGGGGGACCACCGACGGGGAGCTGTTTTTT.

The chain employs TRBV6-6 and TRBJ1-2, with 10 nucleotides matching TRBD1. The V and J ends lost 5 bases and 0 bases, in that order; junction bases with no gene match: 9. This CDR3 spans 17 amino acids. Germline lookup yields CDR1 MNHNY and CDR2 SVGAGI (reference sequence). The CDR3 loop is CASSPWDRGPTNYGYTF. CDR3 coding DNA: TGTGCCAGCAGTCCGTGGGACAGGGGACCCACTAACTATGGCTACACCTTC.

CDR3 loop: CASSRGTTYEQYF. CDR3 nucleotide sequence: TGCGCCAGCAGTCGGGGCACTACCTACGAGCAGTACTTC. The chain couples TRBV23-1 to TRBJ2-7, with D possibly TRBD1 on 5 matching bases. TRBV23-1 is designated an ORF whose function remains uncertain. This CDR3 contains 13 residues. Trimming left V 4 bases short and J 2 bases short, with 9 bases between.

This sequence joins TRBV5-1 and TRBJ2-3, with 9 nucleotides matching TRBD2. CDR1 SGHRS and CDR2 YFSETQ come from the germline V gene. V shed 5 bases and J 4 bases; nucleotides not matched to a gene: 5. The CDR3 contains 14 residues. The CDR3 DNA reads TGCGCCAGCAGTCCGATAGCGGGGGCAGATACGCAGTATTTT. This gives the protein CASSPIAGADTQYF.

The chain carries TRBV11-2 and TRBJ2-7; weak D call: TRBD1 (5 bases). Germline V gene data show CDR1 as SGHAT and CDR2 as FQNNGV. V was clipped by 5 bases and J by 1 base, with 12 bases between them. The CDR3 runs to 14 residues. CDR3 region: CASSPRQLSYEQYF. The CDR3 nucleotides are TGTGCCAGCAGCCCCCGACAGCTTTCCTACGAGCAGTACTTC.